One and the same sample provided the 26 T cell receptor beta chains below, sequenced in a study of blood T cells in healthy people across ages. Through a sample-barcoded 5' primer and a J-beta primer mix, a second PCR was run for roughly 6 to 11 cycles. TCRdb analysed the 5' RACE reads with MiXCR anew, one entry per CDR3 protein. Here the sample spans some 690,000 distinct CDR3 sequences, 22% being singletons. The sample comprised blood. Receptors were obtained from a man in his 70s in good health.

This clonotype was found a few times. The chain joins TRBV24-1 to TRBJ2-3; 9 bases align to TRBD1. CDR3 length equals 15 residues. J was trimmed by 4 bases and V by 3 bases; bases with no gene match: 4. Germline V CDR1 and CDR2: KGHDR, SFDVKD. This CDR3 reads CATSDRTGAADTQYF. The CDR3 DNA sequence: TGTGCCACCAGTGATCGGACAGGGGCGGCAGATACGCAGTATTTT.

The rearrangement joins TRBV12-3 or TRBV12-4 to TRBJ1-5; D gene uncertain. The V end lost 4 bases, the J end lost 1 base, and 14 bases lay between the germline ends. This CDR3 spans 16 amino acids. The CDR3 reads CASSSRVRASNQPQHF. The DNA for the CDR3 is TGTGCCAGCAGTTCCCGGGTCCGGGCAAGCAATCAGCCCCAGCATTTT.

This sequence joins TRBV7-2 and TRBJ1-2; D is unclear. V was cut by 1 base and J by 0 bases, with 6 bases left in between. Germline V CDR1 and CDR2: SGHTA, FQGNSA. This CDR3 comprises 14 residues. The DNA for the CDR3 is TGTGCCAGCAGCTTAGATCCGTCTAACTATGGCTACACCTTC. Its translation is CASSLDPSNYGYTF.

This clonotype was observed a handful of times. The gene calls are TRBV5-5 and TRBJ2-4; 7 bases fit TRBD1. CDR1 SGHKS and CDR2 YYEKEE come from the germline V gene (reference sequence). This CDR3 spans 16 amino acids. V gave up 4 bases and J gave up 3 bases; unmatched junction bases: 10. The CDR3 protein is CASSHQGVIDKNIQYF. CDR3 bases: TGTGCCAGCAGCCATCAGGGGGTCATCGACAAAAACATTCAGTACTTC.

This clonotype appeared a few times. The chain is built from TRBV12-3 or TRBV12-4 and TRBJ2-4; D is perhaps TRBD2 (6 bases). Trimming shortened V by 8 bases and J by 10 bases, and 15 bases separated the two germline ends. This CDR3 is 12 amino acids long. In nucleotides, the CDR3 is TGTGCCAGCGGGCCTCCTGGAGGGATTCAGTACTTC. It specifies CASGPPGGIQYF.

This rearrangement joins TRBV12-3 or TRBV12-4 to TRBJ2-1; 10 bases match TRBD2. With V trimmed by 7 bases and J by 1 base, 4 bases remained unmatched. The CDR3 spans 15 residues. As DNA, the CDR3 is TGTGCCAGCACCCGGGGACTAGCGTCCTACAATGAGCAGTTCTTC. Translating it yields CASTRGLASYNEQFF.

Only a few counts were recorded for this clonotype. This rearrangement joins TRBV6-5 to TRBJ1-4; D is ambiguous. Germline CDR1 is MNHEY and CDR2 is SVGAGI. This CDR3 is built from 14 residues. Trimming left V 6 bases short and J 8 bases short, with 16 bases between. CDR3 bases: TGTGCCAGCAGCCCTAAGGCCGGCCCGGAAAAACTGTTTTTT. Protein product: CASSPKAGPEKLFF.

This chain connects TRBV6-2 or TRBV6-3 to TRBJ2-7, with D perhaps matching TRBD1 (5 bases). The V end lost 2 bases, the J end lost 0 bases, and 8 bases lay between the germline ends. Germline assignment: CDR1 MNHEY and CDR2 SVGEGT. The CDR3 length is 14 residues. CDR3 amino acids: CASSYTGVSYEQYF. CDR3 in DNA: TGTGCCAGCAGTTACACAGGCGTCTCCTACGAGCAGTACTTC.

This clonotype was counted ten times or more. The V gene is TRBV20-1, the J gene TRBJ2-3; D may correspond to TRBD1 or TRBD2 (6 bases each). With 3 bases removed from V and 6 bases from J, the gap between germline ends came to 22 bases. This CDR3 is 16 amino acids long. CDR1 and CDR2 (germline): DFQATT, SNEGSKA (reference sequence). CDR3: CSARAGQSTRGDTQYF. The CDR3, as DNA: TGCAGTGCTAGGGCTGGACAGTCGACTCGGGGGGATACGCAGTATTTT.

The V call is TRBV12-3 or TRBV12-4, the J call TRBJ2-5; tentative D call: TRBD1 (6 bases). The CDR3 is 13 amino acids. V was trimmed by 8 bases and J by 3 bases, leaving 13 bases between them. CDR3 nucleotide sequence: TGTGCCAGCCGTACAGGGCTAGAAGAGACCCAGTACTTC. This codes for CASRTGLEETQYF.

This chain connects TRBV18 to TRBJ2-5; tentative D call: TRBD1 (5 bases). The CDR3 contains 15 residues. The V gene's germline CDR1 is KGHSH and CDR2 LQKENI. Between the trimmed V and J ends, which lost 3 bases and 3 bases, there was a span of 14 bases. The CDR3 protein is CASSPIRGSEETQYF. In nucleotides, the CDR3 is TGTGCCAGCTCACCGATTAGGGGATCGGAAGAGACCCAGTACTTC.

With respect to this clonotype: Mismatch with germline at one junction end may stem from a read error. The CDR3 bases are TGTGCCAGCAGGACGGAGATCTATGGCTACGCCTTC. This translates into CASRTEIYGYAF. The chain links TRBV6-5 to TRBJ1-2; D gene uncertain. Germline V lookup: CDR1 MNHEY, CDR2 SVGAGI. The CDR3 is 12 residues long.

This clonotype was observed a few times. The gene calls are TRBV11-3 and TRBJ1-1; D uncertain. The V gene lost 4 bases and the J gene lost 11 bases, with 17 bases spanning the gap. This CDR3 contains 13 residues. Germline CDR1 and CDR2: SGHNT and YENEEA. The CDR3 reads CASSSSMLLGAFF. CDR3 coding DNA: TGTGCCAGCAGCTCCTCGATGCTCCTTGGGGCTTTCTTT. Filled out from reference TRBV11-3 and TRBJ1-1, the complete variable domain reads EAGVVQSPRYKIIEKKQPVAFWCNPISGHNTLYWYLQNLGQGPELLIRYENEEAVDDSQLPKDRFSAERLKGVDSTLKIQPAELGDSAVYLCASSSSMLLGAFFGQGTRLTVV.

The chain recombines TRBV28 with TRBJ1-1; weak D call: TRBD1 (6 bases). The CDR3 is made up of 14 amino acids. Trimming removed 6 bases from V and 8 bases from J, with 19 bases in between. Germline assignment: CDR1 MDHEN and CDR2 SYDVKM. CDR3 coding DNA: TGTGCCAGCAGCCCCACGACAGGCCGAAGAGAAGCTTTCTTT. Translated: CASSPTTGRREAFF.

The chain has TRBV7-2 and TRBJ2-1; D may be TRBD2 (6 bases). This CDR3 is built from 13 residues. Trimming left V 2 bases short and J 9 bases short, with 11 bases between. The germline CDR1 and CDR2 sequences are SGHTA and FQGNSA. As DNA, the CDR3 is TGTGCCAGCAGCTTATTTCCGGGGGTTGAGCAGTTCTTC. As protein: CASSLFPGVEQFF. Complete variable domain (other parts from reference TRBV7-2 and TRBJ2-1): GAGVSQSPSNKVTEKGKDVELRCDPISGHTALYWYRQSLGQGLEFLIYFQGNSAPDKSGLPSDRFSAERTGGSVSTLTIQRTQQEDSAVYLCASSLFPGVEQFFGPGTRLTVL.

The rearrangement uses TRBV12-3 or TRBV12-4 and TRBJ1-2, with a possible D match to TRBD1 (6 bases). The V gene lost 8 bases and the J gene lost 4 bases, with 20 bases spanning the gap. The CDR3 spans 15 residues. CDR3: CASQKGQSTFYGYTF. CDR3 bases: TGTGCCAGCCAAAAAGGACAGTCAACTTTCTATGGCTACACCTTC.

This clonotype was seen a handful of times. This rearrangement joins TRBV27 to TRBJ2-3; 8 bases match TRBD2. The CDR3 contains 16 residues. The V and J ends lost 4 bases and 6 bases, in that order; junction bases with no gene match: 12. In germline, CDR1 is MNHEY, CDR2 SMNVEV (reference sequence). Here the CDR3 DNA reads TGTGCCAGCAGTTCCGCGTTCAGCGGGAGATTTGATACGCAGTATTTT. This translates into CASSSAFSGRFDTQYF.

This sequence joins TRBV2 and TRBJ1-2; tentative D call: TRBD1 (5 bases). The V end lost 6 bases, the J end lost 3 bases, and 11 bases lay between the germline ends. Germline CDR1 reads SNHLY; CDR2 reads FYNNEI. The CDR3 totals 13 residues. The CDR3 here is CASRAGGDYGYTF. The DNA of the CDR3 is TGTGCCAGCAGAGCGGGGGGTGACTATGGCTACACCTTC.

This chain links TRBV27 with TRBJ1-1, with a weak D call TRBD1 (5 bases). The CDR3 has 14 amino acids. CDR1 and CDR2 (germline): MNHEY, SMNVEV (reference sequence). With 2 bases removed from V and 3 bases from J, the gap between germline ends came to 10 bases. The CDR3 nucleotides read TGTGCCAGCAGTTTAAGGTTGGGGGACACTGAAGCTTTCTTT. Protein: CASSLRLGDTEAFF.

The rearrangement links TRBV20-1 to TRBJ2-3, with D unclear. The CDR3 covers 11 residues. V was cut by 3 bases and J by 3 bases, with 4 bases left in between. The germline gives CDR1 DFQATT, CDR2 SNEGSKA (reference sequence). This CDR3 reads CSASLTDTQYF. CDR3 nucleotides: TGCAGTGCTAGCCTAACAGATACGCAGTATTTT.

A few counts support this clonotype. This chain links TRBV5-1 with TRBJ1-2; no firm D call. Germline assignment: CDR1 SGHRS and CDR2 YFSETQ. This CDR3 is 13 amino acids long. The V and J ends lost 0 bases and 4 bases respectively, with 7 bases between them. In nucleotides, the CDR3 is TGCGCCAGCAGCTTGGTAGGGTCCTATGGCTACACCTTC. The encoded protein is CASSLVGSYGYTF.

This chain connects TRBV6-6 to TRBJ2-7; D unclear. The assigned J gene may be wrong: the sequence end matches TRBJ2-1 better. This CDR3 has 13 amino acids. Germline loops: CDR1 MNHNY, CDR2 SVGAGI (reference sequence). CDR3 DNA: TGTGCCAGCAGTTACTACCAGGACGGTGAACAGTTCTTC. Translated: CASSYYQDGEQFF.

This clonotype was picked up a small number of times. The gene calls are TRBV18 and TRBJ1-5, with D perhaps TRBD1 (5 bases). The germline V and J ends were trimmed by 0 bases and 7 bases, with 10 bases remaining between them. CDR1 and CDR2 from the germline V gene are KGHSH and LQKENI. This CDR3 comprises 14 residues. Here the CDR3 reads CASSPPGGGQPQHF. CDR3 bases: TGTGCCAGCTCACCACCGGGGGGTGGCCAGCCCCAGCATTTT. The full variable domain, rest sourced from reference TRBV18 and TRBJ1-5, is NAGVMQNPRHLVRRRGQEARLRCSPMKGHSHVYWYRQLPEEGLKFMVYLQKENIIDESGMPKERFSAEFPKEGPSILRIQQVVRGDSAAYFCASSPPGGGQPQHFGDGTRLSIL.

This clonotype was observed a few times. The chain uses TRBV2 and TRBJ1-5; possible D gene TRBD1, 5 bases. CDR3 size: 12 residues. Germline V lookup: CDR1 SNHLY, CDR2 FYNNEI. V was pared by 6 bases and J by 5 bases, with 8 bases between. This CDR3 is CASRGLDQPQHF. The CDR3 DNA follows: TGTGCCAGCAGGGGGCTCGATCAGCCCCAGCATTTT.

This clonotype was seen at least ten times. The chain carries TRBV5-5 and TRBJ1-2; 10 bases agree with TRBD1. J was trimmed by 3 bases and V by 2 bases; bases with no gene match: 4. CDR3 length: 15 amino acids. Germline assignment: CDR1 SGHKS and CDR2 YYEKEE (reference sequence). CDR3 region: CASSFGQGVYYGYTF. The CDR3 coding sequence is TGTGCCAGCAGCTTCGGACAGGGGGTTTACTATGGCTACACCTTC.

The chain recombines TRBV5-1 with TRBJ2-2; no firm D call. The germline gives CDR1 SGHRS, CDR2 YFSETQ. Trimming shortened V by 5 bases and J by 0 bases, and 11 bases separated the two germline ends. This CDR3 comprises 15 residues. The CDR3 coding sequence is TGCGCCAGCAGGGCCCGGATCGCGAACACCGGGGAGCTGTTTTTT. This sequence encodes CASRARIANTGELFF.